The 10 T cell receptor beta chains reported below all come from one sample, sequenced in a study of OX40 agonist ivuxolimab in advanced cancers. The assay was immunoSEQ multiplex PCR, and TCRdb's table has in-frame clones only and misses some. Of 95,000 to 120,000 clones in the sample, 91% were seen once. This specimen was CD4+ or CD8+ T cells sorted from blood, taken in a trial of the OX40 agonist ivuxolimab. All receptors derive from an adult with an advanced solid tumor such as melanoma, head and neck, liver or kidney cancer.

The chain carries TRBV7-8 and TRBJ2-5, with 11 bases lining up with TRBD2. Looked up from germline, CDR1 is SGHVS and CDR2 is FQNEAQ. The CDR3 extends over 16 amino acids. J gave up 2 bases and V 5 bases, and 7 bases lay outside the gene matches. The CDR3 coding sequence is TGTGCCAGCAGCATCCCGGGACTAGCGGAACAAGAGACCCAGTACTTC. This codes for CASSIPGLAEQETQYF.

In DNA, the CDR3 is TGTGCCAGCAGCGTAGAGGGACACTCTGGAAACACCATATATTTT. This gives the protein CASSVEGHSGNTIYF. The chain recombines TRBV9 with TRBJ1-3, with D possibly matching TRBD1 (6 bases). CDR3 size: 15 residues. The V gene's germline CDR1 is SGDLS and CDR2 YYNGEE. Trimming cost V 0 bases and J 0 bases, with 7 bases left between them.

The J gene is TRBJ1-2, the V gene TRBV27; D gene unclear. Trimming took off 6 bases at V and 1 base at J, with 9 bases between the two ends. The CDR3 runs to 13 residues. Germline CDR1 is MNHEY and CDR2 is SMNVEV (reference sequence). The DNA for the CDR3 is TGTGCCAGCAGACGGGGAGATAACTATGGCTACACCTTC. Translating gives CASRRGDNYGYTF.

This sequence joins TRBV5-1 and TRBJ1-1; D gene uncertain. CDR1 is SGHRS, CDR2 YFSETQ, per germline. This CDR3 comprises 14 residues. V was pared by 0 bases and J by 3 bases, with 9 bases between. The DNA of the CDR3 is TGCGCCAGCAGCTTGGGTGCAAGTTACACTGAAGCTTTCTTT. Translation gives CASSLGASYTEAFF. Supplemented by reference TRBV5-1 and TRBJ1-1, the full variable domain reads KAGVTQTPRYLIKTRGQQVTLSCSPISGHRSVSWYQQTPGQGLQFLFEYFSETQRNKGNFPGRFSGRQFSNSRSEMNVSTLELGDSALYLCASSLGASYTEAFFGQGTRLTVV.

The rearrangement uses TRBV30 and TRBJ2-6; D is possibly TRBD1 (5 bases). Germline values: CDR1 GTSNPN, CDR2 SVGIG (reference sequence). There are 15 residues in the CDR3. The V end was cut by 2 bases, the J end by 0 bases, with 8 bases between. CDR3 residues: CAWSTGHSGANVLTF. The DNA of the CDR3 is TGTGCCTGGAGTACAGGCCACTCTGGGGCCAACGTCCTGACTTTC.

The sample holds one count of this clone. V and J are TRBV25-1 and TRBJ1-6; no clear D. V lost 1 base and J lost 10, with 11 bases in between. The CDR3 covers 14 residues. CDR1 and CDR2 from the germline V gene are MGHDK and SYGVNS. Here the CDR3 reads CASSEFLGFSPLHF. In DNA form, the CDR3 reads TGTGCCAGCAGTGAATTTTTAGGGTTCTCACCCCTCCACTTT.

The chain couples TRBV2 to TRBJ2-7; TRBD2 matches 7 bases. CDR1 is SNHLY and CDR2 is FYNNEI in the germline V gene. J lost 5 bases, V lost 8 bases, and 9 bases had no gene match. CDR3 size: 13 residues. The CDR3 DNA follows: TGTGCCAGCGGGGGGGTTCAGGGTAACGAGCAGTACTTC. Translated, it gives CASGGVQGNEQYF.

The chain recombines TRBV5-6 with TRBJ2-1; D remains unclear. V lost 0 bases to trimming and J lost 0 bases, with 10 bases between them. In germline, CDR1 is SGHDT, CDR2 YYEEEE. The CDR3 consists of 16 residues. The CDR3 here is CASSLGLVVSYNEQFF. The CDR3 DNA follows: TGTGCCAGCAGCTTGGGCTTGGTGGTCTCCTACAATGAGCAGTTCTTC.

This chain connects TRBV30 to TRBJ1-6, with no clear D. The CDR3 has 14 amino acids. Looked up from germline, CDR1 is GTSNPN and CDR2 is SVGIG (reference sequence). V lost 3 bases to trimming and J lost 5 bases, with 11 bases between them. In DNA form, the CDR3 reads TGTGCCTGGAGGAACCCTCGGGATAATTCACCCCTCCACTTT. Translated, it gives CAWRNPRDNSPLHF.

The rearrangement joins TRBV6-1 to TRBJ1-5; D is unclear. V was pared by 1 base and J by 3 bases, with 13 bases between. The CDR3 spans 16 residues. Germline-derived CDR1 and CDR2 are MNHNS and SASEGT. The CDR3 protein is CASSEGKLKDNQPQHF. The DNA of the CDR3 is TGTGCCAGCAGTGAAGGTAAACTGAAGGACAATCAGCCCCAGCATTTT.